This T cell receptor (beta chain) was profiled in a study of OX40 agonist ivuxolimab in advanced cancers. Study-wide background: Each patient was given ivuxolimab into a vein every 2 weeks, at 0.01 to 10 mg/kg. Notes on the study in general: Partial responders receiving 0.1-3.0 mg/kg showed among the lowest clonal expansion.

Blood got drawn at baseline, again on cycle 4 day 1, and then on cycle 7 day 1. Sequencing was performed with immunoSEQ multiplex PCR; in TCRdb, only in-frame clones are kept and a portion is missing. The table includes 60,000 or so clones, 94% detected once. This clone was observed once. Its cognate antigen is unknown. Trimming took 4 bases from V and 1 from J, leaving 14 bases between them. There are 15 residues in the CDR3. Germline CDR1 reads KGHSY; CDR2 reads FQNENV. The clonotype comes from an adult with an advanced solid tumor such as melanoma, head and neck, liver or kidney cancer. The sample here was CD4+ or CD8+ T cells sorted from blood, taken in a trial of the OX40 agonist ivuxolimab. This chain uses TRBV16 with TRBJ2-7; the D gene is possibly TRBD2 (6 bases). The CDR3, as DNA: TGTGCCAGCAGCCGGAGGGCGGAGGCTTCCTACGAGCAGTACTTC. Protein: CASSRRAEASYEQYF.